This is a list of T cell receptor beta chains from one sample in a study of T-cell memory formation after mild COVID-19. Via MiXCR, TCRdb re-called the 5' RACE reads, giving one row per CDR3 protein. Of 75,000 to 95,000 distinct CDR3 sequences listed, roughly 16% are singletons. Sequenced sample: PBMCs or a T cell subset sorted from them (not recorded which). These receptors were taken from a young man who had mild COVID-19 (a few samples of this study predate the infection). Cell type and time point are not known. Both conserved end residues are part of each CDR3. D genes are given only for firm matches. Clone size is not always given. Where it is, it says once, few, many or a class for expanded clones.

J gene,V gene,clone size,D gene,CDR3 DNA,CDR3 protein
TRBJ2-4,TRBV7-9,few,TRBD1,TGTGCCAGCAGCTTGGGACAGGTCATGGACATTCAGTACTTC,CASSLGQVMDIQYF
TRBJ2-7,TRBV6-5,-,TRBD1,TGTGCCAGCAGTTACCGTCCCCCGGGACAGAAAAACGAATACGAGCAGTACTTC,CASSYRPPGQKNEYEQYF
TRBJ2-1,TRBV12-3/TRBV12-4,few,TRBD2,TGTGCCAGCAGGGGACTAGCGGGGGAGACCTACAATGAGCAGTTCTTC,CASRGLAGETYNEQFF
TRBJ2-2,TRBV5-6,-,-,TGTGCCAGCAGCACAGGGGGGGCCGGGGAGCTGTTTTTT,CASSTGGAGELFF
TRBJ2-1,TRBV28,few,-,TGTGCCAGCAGCCCGACAGAGGGGTCCTACAATGAGCAGTTCTTC,CASSPTEGSYNEQFF
TRBJ2-5,TRBV7-9,few,TRBD1,TGTGCCAGCAGCCGCAGGGGGCAAGAGACCCAGTACTTC,CASSRRGQETQYF
TRBJ1-1,TRBV7-2,-,-,TGTGCCAGCAGCTTAAACGTAGGACAGATGGGTACTGAAGCTTTCTTT,CASSLNVGQMGTEAFF
TRBJ2-5,TRBV11-2,few,-,TGTGCCAGCAGCTCTCCACTCCAACCTAAGGAGACCCAGTACTTC,CASSSPLQPKETQYF
TRBJ2-3,TRBV7-3,few,-,TGTGCCAGCAGCTCCCCAGGACGTGCAGATACGCAGTATTTT,CASSSPGRADTQYF
TRBJ2-7,TRBV4-1,-,TRBD2,TGCGCCAGCAGCCCGCGTTCGGGACTAGCGGGGTTCCACGAGCAGTACTTC,CASSPRSGLAGFHEQYF
TRBJ2-7,TRBV4-3,many,TRBD1,TGCGCCAGCAGCCCCGGGACAGGGGGATCCTACGAGCAGTACTTC,CASSPGTGGSYEQYF
TRBJ2-1,TRBV7-9,many,-,TGTGCCAGCTGGGGGGCCCTTGGCTCCTACAATGAGCAGTTCTTC,CASWGALGSYNEQFF
TRBJ1-3,TRBV7-9,-,-,TGTGCCAGCAGGGCAGACGGTGGCGGAAACACCATATATTTT,CASRADGGGNTIYF
TRBJ1-6,TRBV5-1,few,TRBD1,TGCGCCAGCAGCTTGTTGGACAGGGGCCTAGGCTCCTATAATTCACCCCTCCACTTT,CASSLLDRGLGSYNSPLHF
TRBJ2-1,TRBV21-1,few,-,TGTGCCAGCAGCCTCCATAGCTGGACTAGCGGGGGCCGCGGATTCGAGCAGTTCTTC,CASSLHSWTSGGRGFEQFF
TRBJ1-2,TRBV29-1,few,-,TGCAGCGTTGAAGTATCGTTAGGTGGCTACACCTTC,CSVEVSLGGYTF
TRBJ2-3,TRBV15,few,-,TGTGCCACCAGCCCCCGGGACTCAAACACAGATACGCAGTATTTT,CATSPRDSNTDTQYF
TRBJ2-3,TRBV29-1,-,TRBD2,TGCAGCGTTGTTCGGCGGGGGGGCATGGATACGCAGTATTTT,CSVVRRGGMDTQYF
TRBJ1-1,TRBV29-1,-,-,TGCAGCGTTGAGGGGGAGAACACTGAAGCTTTCTTT,CSVEGENTEAFF
TRBJ2-1,TRBV7-9,-,TRBD2,TGTGCCAGCAGCTTAACCCTAGCGGGGGTACACAATGAGCAGTTCTTC,CASSLTLAGVHNEQFF
TRBJ2-1,TRBV6-1,-,TRBD2,TGTGCCAGCAGTGAAGCTAGCGGGGGGGCCAATGAGCAGTTCTTC,CASSEASGGANEQFF
TRBJ2-2,TRBV5-1,-,TRBD1,TGCGCCAGCAGCCCCGGGACAGGGTACGGCACCGGGGAGCTGTTTTTT,CASSPGTGYGTGELFF
TRBJ2-3,TRBV6-2/TRBV6-3,-,TRBD2,TGTGCCAGCAGCGGCGGGGGGGCCTCAAGTAGTACGCAGTATTTT,CASSGGGASSSTQYF
TRBJ2-3,TRBV7-9,many,-,TGTGCCAGCAGCCGATCGACACCACCCACTATCACAGATACGCAGTATTTT,CASSRSTPPTITDTQYF
TRBJ1-1,TRBV10-1,many,TRBD1,TGCGCCAGCAGTGGACAGGGGAACACTGAAGCTTTCTTT,CASSGQGNTEAFF
TRBJ1-2,TRBV7-9,few,-,TGTGCCAGCAGTACCCCAGGGATGCAGAACTATGGCTACACCTTC,CASSTPGMQNYGYTF
TRBJ1-3,TRBV4-3,-,-,TGCGCCAGCAGCGATGGGACCTTGGGAAACACCATATATTTT,CASSDGTLGNTIYF
TRBJ2-3,TRBV9,-,-,TGTGCCAGCAGCGTAGAGGGCAGAAACACAGATACGCAGTATTTT,CASSVEGRNTDTQYF
TRBJ2-7,TRBV7-9,many,-,TGTGCCAGCCAAGATGGAGACGCGAGCTCCTACGAGCAGTACTTC,CASQDGDASSYEQYF
TRBJ2-5,TRBV4-3,-,-,TGCGCCAGCTCCCAAGCCTTCCAGTACTTC,CASSQAFQYF
TRBJ1-2,TRBV12-3/TRBV12-4,-,TRBD1,TGTGCCAGCAGTTTATGGGACAGCGGTGGCTACACCTTC,CASSLWDSGGYTF
TRBJ1-1,TRBV7-6,few,-,TGTGCCAGCAGCTTAGAACCGACAGGGAACACTGAAGCTTTCTTT,CASSLEPTGNTEAFF
TRBJ2-1,TRBV27,few,-,TGTGCCAGCAGTTTATCGATGGGCTTAGAGCAGTTCTTC,CASSLSMGLEQFF
TRBJ2-3,TRBV9,-,TRBD2,TGTGCCAGCAGCGTAGATGGTAGCGGGGGGGCGAGCACAGATACTCAGTATTTT,CASSVDGSGGASTDTQYF
TRBJ1-1,TRBV5-1,few,TRBD1,TGCGCCAGCAGCCCGACAGGGCCCGGGACTGAAGCTTTCTTT,CASSPTGPGTEAFF
TRBJ2-3,TRBV28,few,-,TGTGCCAGCAGTCCTCCGGCCGTGCTCTTAGGGAGGAGACCCCAGTATTTT,CASSPPAVLLGRRPQYF
TRBJ1-1,TRBV6-5,few,TRBD1,TGTGCCAGCAGTTACAAAAGGACAGGGGGCCGTAACACTGAAGCTTTCTTT,CASSYKRTGGRNTEAFF
TRBJ2-1,TRBV10-3,-,-,TGTGCCATCAGTGAAGGGGTCCGTGACAATGAGCAGTTCTTC,CAISEGVRDNEQFF
TRBJ1-3,TRBV4-1,-,TRBD1,TGCGCCAGCAGCCAAAACAGGGGGCAATCTGGAAACACCATATATTTT,CASSQNRGQSGNTIYF
TRBJ1-1,TRBV6-5,few,-,TGTGCCAGCAGTTATGGGGGCGAGAACACTGAAGCTTTCTTT,CASSYGGENTEAFF
TRBJ2-1,TRBV7-3,many,-,TGTGCCAGCAGCTTATGGGACTTAGTCGATGAGCAGTTCTTC,CASSLWDLVDEQFF
TRBJ2-7,TRBV20-1,few,-,TGCGGGGGGACATTCTCCTACGAGCAGTACTTC,CGGTFSYEQYF
TRBJ1-3,TRBV6-2/TRBV6-3,few,-,TGTGCCAGCAGGACAACCCAGGGACTGAACACCATATATTTT,CASRTTQGLNTIYF
TRBJ2-6,TRBV4-1,few,-,TGCGCCAGCAGAACCAGGACTGGGGCCAACGTCCTGACTTTC,CASRTRTGANVLTF
TRBJ2-7,TRBV27,-,-,TGTGCCAGCAGTTTAACAGCCTCCTACGAGCAGTACTTC,CASSLTASYEQYF
TRBJ1-2,TRBV7-8,-,-,TGTGCCAGCAGCAGCCGCGGGGCTTCCTATGGCTACACCTTC,CASSSRGASYGYTF
TRBJ2-3,TRBV20-1,-,TRBD2,TGCAGTGCTACTAGCGGGGGGGCTGGAGATACGCAGTATTTT,CSATSGGAGDTQYF
TRBJ2-3,TRBV7-6,few,TRBD2,TGTGCCAGCAGCTTAGCATCCGCGGGGGGGCCCGGGAGCACAGATACGCAGTATTTT,CASSLASAGGPGSTDTQYF
TRBJ2-7,TRBV19,few,-,TGTGCCAGTAGTCCCACGAGTAGGGGAGGAGAGCAGTACTTC,CASSPTSRGGEQYF
TRBJ2-7,TRBV7-9,few,TRBD1,TGTGCCAGCAGCTTAGTACCCCTAGGGACAGAGGAGCAGTACTTC,CASSLVPLGTEEQYF
TRBJ2-1,TRBV7-6,many,-,TGTGCCAGCGGGCCGGACAGCAGCTCCTACAATGAGCAGTTCTTC,CASGPDSSSYNEQFF
TRBJ2-7,TRBV6-2/TRBV6-3,-,TRBD2,TGTGCCAGCAGACCACTAGCGGGGGTTGATACCGAGCAGTACTTC,CASRPLAGVDTEQYF
TRBJ1-1,TRBV7-9,few,-,TGTGCCAGCAGCTTTGGGGTGGCTGAAGCTTTCTTT,CASSFGVAEAFF
TRBJ1-2,TRBV6-6,few,-,TGTGCCAGCAGCCACTGGGCGGATAACTATGGCTACACCTTC,CASSHWADNYGYTF
TRBJ2-1,TRBV29-1,-,TRBD2,TGCAGCGTTTCGGGGGGGCTCAATGAGCAGTTCTTC,CSVSGGLNEQFF